This entry features one TCR beta chain sequence. The antigen remains unidentified. The sample originates from a study of T cell responses to AZD1222 COVID-19 vaccine. Notes on the study in general: Unmutated variant regions are reportedly targeted by nearly half of spike-specific TCRs. At study baseline, merely more than 5 AZD1222 recipients were seropositive.

The germline gives CDR1 LGHNT, CDR2 FRNRAP. This CDR3 spans 13 amino acids. V dropped 7 bases and J dropped 0 bases, with 9 bases sitting between them. Sequenced by immunoSEQ multiplex PCR; TCRdb stores in-frame clones only, minus some. The repertoire holds 150,000 to 200,000 clones, around 90% seen once, with roughly 11% in the top ten. The source material was peripheral blood, sampled 28 days after the second AZD1222 dose. This receptor was taken from an adult who received the AZD1222 COVID-19 vaccine. V and J are TRBV12-5 and TRBJ1-2; D remains unclear. Here the CDR3 DNA reads TGTGCTAGTGCCCTTGGGACTAACTATGGCTACACCTTC. Its translation is CASALGTNYGYTF.